These 4 T cell receptor beta chains originate from one sample sequenced in a study of regulatory T cells in long-lasting Graves disease. Time point reported: newly diagnosed GD, antithyroid drugs for less than 3 months. The TCR library was made from RNA that had been extracted from PBMCs in TRIzol. Library construction for TCR beta used iRepertoire HTBI primers and Arm-PCR of CDR3 regions. MiXCR, applied by TCRdb to the multiplex PCR reads, yields one record per CDR3 protein. The sample has about 350,000 distinct CDR3 sequences; about 16% are singletons. The sample was also reused in another study, on T cells in Graves' hyperthyroidism and ophthalmopathy.

The specimen comprised peripheral blood mononuclear cells (PBMCs), sampled at new diagnosis, from a patient treated with antithyroid drugs. The source of these receptors is a woman younger than 30 with Graves disease.

The chain recombines TRBV7-8 with TRBJ1-2; 8 nucleotides align to TRBD1. This CDR3 is built from 15 residues. Germline V gene sequence: CDR1 SGHVS, CDR2 FQNEAQ. Trimming cost V 3 bases and J 3 bases; bases outside gene matches: 6. CDR3: CASSFSGQGDYGYTF. DNA for the CDR3: TGTGCCAGCAGCTTCTCCGGACAGGGTGACTATGGCTACACCTTC.

This clonotype was recorded once. This sequence joins TRBV18 and TRBJ2-3; D not certain. The CDR3 totals 15 residues. Trimming cost V 1 base and J 2 bases, with 10 bases left between them. Germline CDR1 KGHSH, CDR2 LQKENI. The CDR3 protein is CASSPRDFDTDTQYF. DNA for the CDR3: TGTGCCAGCTCACCACGAGACTTCGACACAGATACGCAGTATTTT.

The table lists this clonotype with many counts. The chain combines TRBV7-2 with TRBJ1-5, with D possibly TRBD1 on 6 matching bases. Germline assignment: CDR1 SGHTA and CDR2 FQGNSA. This CDR3 region has 14 residues. V lost 2 bases, J lost 5 bases, and 10 bases lay in between. This CDR3 reads CASSLQGTYQPQHF. The DNA of the CDR3 is TGTGCCAGCAGCTTACAGGGGACTTATCAGCCCCAGCATTTT.

This clonotype was seen many times. The chain has TRBV30 and TRBJ1-4; no clear D gene. The CDR3 consists of 17 residues. V was shortened by 3 bases and J by 2 bases, with 19 bases between the two germline ends. The germline CDR1 and CDR2 sequences are GTSNPN and SVGIG (reference sequence). The CDR3, as DNA: TGTGCCTGGAGCCCGAAAGGCAGCCGTTCGACTAATGAAAAACTGTTTTTT. Translating it yields CAWSPKGSRSTNEKLFF.